The 26 T cell receptor beta chains below were found in one sample sequenced in a study of cytomegalovirus exposure and HLA in healthy donors. The PCR employed 60 Vbeta primers together with 13 Jbeta primers. Profiling relied on immunoSEQ multiplex PCR, and the TCRdb table lists in-frame clones only, not all of them. The table shows roughly 200,000 clones, with approximately 80% occurring only once. Material for sequencing was PBMCs. Receptor source: a woman aged 25 to 39 in good health and CMV-seropositive.

The chain carries TRBV5-1 and TRBJ1-2, with 8 nucleotides matching TRBD1. Germline assignment: CDR1 SGHRS and CDR2 YFSETQ. This CDR3 is built from 13 residues. Unmatched junction bases numbered 6, after V lost 4 bases and J lost 7 bases. This CDR3 reads CASSLQGAAGYTF. CDR3 DNA sequence: TGCGCCAGCAGCCTGCAGGGGGCGGCTGGCTACACCTTC.

The chain carries TRBV6-5 and TRBJ1-5; D remains ambiguous. The V gene's germline CDR1 is MNHEY and CDR2 SVGAGI. CDR3 length equals 14 residues. V lost 5 bases, J lost 4 bases, and 12 bases lay in between. The CDR3, as DNA: TGTGCCAGCAGTGATACATGGGAGAATCAGCCCCAGCATTTT. The encoded protein is CASSDTWENQPQHF.

This chain uses TRBV15 with TRBJ2-7; 7 nucleotides align to TRBD1. This CDR3 spans 14 amino acids. Losses at the gene ends were 3 bases for V and 3 bases for J; bases not matched to a gene: 5. From germline, CDR1 is LNHNV and CDR2 YYDKDF (reference sequence). CDR3: CATSRGRDSYEQYF. The CDR3 DNA is TGTGCCACCAGCAGGGGCCGGGACAGCTACGAGCAGTACTTC.

V is TRBV29-1 and J is TRBJ2-5; weak D call: TRBD2 (6 bases). V gave up 3 bases and J gave up 11 bases, with 25 bases separating them. The V gene's germline CDR1 is SQVTM and CDR2 ANQGSEA. The CDR3 is made up of 15 amino acids. The CDR3 DNA sequence: TGCAGCGTTGATTTCGGATCTCCGATTAATCGGGAGCAGTACTTC. Amino acids: CSVDFGSPINREQYF.

The rearrangement joins TRBV7-9 to TRBJ2-3, with D maybe TRBD2 (5 bases). CDR3 length: 13 amino acids. Trimming pared 5 bases from V and 4 bases from J, leaving 10 bases between. In germline, CDR1 is SEHNR, CDR2 FQNEAQ (reference sequence). As DNA, the CDR3 is TGTGCCAGCAGCCTACTAGGGTCAGATACGCAGTATTTT. Its protein product is CASSLLGSDTQYF.

The chain uses TRBV2 and TRBJ1-1, with D uncertain. From germline, CDR1 is SNHLY and CDR2 FYNNEI. The CDR3 runs 14 residues. Trimming pared 8 bases from V and 1 base from J, leaving 14 bases between. CDR3 amino acids: CASVESRGNTEAFF. CDR3 sequence (DNA): TGTGCCAGCGTGGAAAGTCGAGGGAACACTGAAGCTTTCTTT.

This chain joins TRBV5-1 and TRBJ1-2, with a tentative D call TRBD1 (5 bases). V lost 3 bases to trimming and J lost 7 bases, with 16 bases between them. Looked up from germline, CDR1 is SGHRS and CDR2 is YFSETQ. CDR3 size: 14 residues. The CDR3 DNA reads TGCGCCAGCAGCTGGGAGGGGCGCGAGGGTGGCTACACCTTC. The encoded protein is CASSWEGREGGYTF.

This clone was seen a few times. V is TRBV11-1 and J is TRBJ2-7, with TRBD2 identical over 9 bases. The CDR3 sequence is 17 residues long. The ends lost 4 bases at V and 2 bases at J; junction bases unmatched: 12. Germline values: CDR1 SGHAT, CDR2 FQDESV (reference sequence). The CDR3 reads CASSSDGGLALPYEQYF. DNA for the CDR3: TGTGCCAGCAGCTCGGATGGCGGACTAGCGTTACCCTACGAGCAGTACTTC.

The count of this clone is one. The V gene is TRBV9, the J gene TRBJ1-3; 9 bases match TRBD1. Germline values: CDR1 SGDLS, CDR2 YYNGEE. V lost 4 bases to trimming and J lost 3 bases; unmatched junction nucleotides: 11. This CDR3 has 17 amino acids. CDR3 residues: CASSPKGTGLSGNTIYF. CDR3 in DNA: TGTGCCAGCAGCCCCAAGGGGACAGGGCTAAGTGGAAACACCATATATTTT. Using reference TRBV9 and TRBJ1-3 for the parts outside the CDR3, the full variable domain is DSGVTQTPKHLITATGQRVTLRCSPRSGDLSVYWYQQSLDQGLQFLIQYYNGEERAKGNILERFSAQQFPDLHSELNLSSLELGDSALYFCASSPKGTGLSGNTIYFGEGSWLTVV.

This clone came up a few times. As DNA, the CDR3 is TGTGCCAGCCGCCTCCAGGACAATCAGCCCCAGCATTTT. Encoded protein: CASRLQDNQPQHF. The V and J genes are TRBV6-1 and TRBJ1-5; no clear D gene. The CDR3 sequence is 13 residues long. Per germline, CDR1 MNHNS and CDR2 SASEGT. Trimming cost V 8 bases and J 3 bases, with 11 bases left between them.

The V gene is TRBV15, the J gene TRBJ2-7; TRBD2 is a possible D gene (6 bases). In germline, CDR1 is LNHNV, CDR2 YYDKDF (reference sequence). This CDR3 spans 14 amino acids. The ends were cut back, 3 bases at V and 2 bases at J, with 11 bases in the middle. CDR3 amino acids: CATSRAGLPYEQYF. CDR3 nucleotide sequence: TGTGCCACCAGCAGGGCGGGGTTACCCTACGAGCAGTACTTC.

V gene TRBV4-1 combines with J gene TRBJ2-7; 7 bases match TRBD1. V trimming: 6 bases; J trimming: 0 bases; junction bases outside the gene matches: 5. CDR3 length: 14 residues. Germline CDR1 MGHRA, CDR2 YSYEKL. In nucleotides, the CDR3 is TGCGCCAGCAGTCCCGGGACAGCCTCCTACGAGCAGTACTTC. Translation gives CASSPGTASYEQYF.

The chain links TRBV27 to TRBJ2-3, with D maybe TRBD2 (5 bases). This CDR3 has 12 amino acids. Germline values: CDR1 MNHEY, CDR2 SMNVEV (reference sequence). The V gene lost 7 bases and the J gene lost 1 base, with 6 bases spanning the gap. Written as DNA, the CDR3 is TGTGCCAGCAACGGGGGCACAGATACGCAGTATTTT. It is translated as CASNGGTDTQYF.

The chain carries TRBV11-1 and TRBJ2-1; weak D call: TRBD2 (6 bases). The germline gives CDR1 SGHAT, CDR2 FQDESV (reference sequence). This CDR3 is built from 14 residues. V lost 3 bases to trimming and J lost 5 bases, with 11 bases between them. CDR3 amino acids: CASSLSGDNNEQFF. In DNA form, the CDR3 reads TGTGCCAGCAGCTTGTCGGGAGACAACAATGAGCAGTTCTTC.

This chain joins TRBV9 and TRBJ1-3; D remains unclear. Germline-derived CDR1 and CDR2 are SGDLS and YYNGEE. There are 16 residues in the CDR3. V was pared by 4 bases and J by 0 bases, with 14 bases between. Here the CDR3 reads CASSHNIRLSGNTIYF. The CDR3 region has the DNA TGTGCCAGCAGCCACAACATCAGACTCTCTGGAAACACCATATATTTT.

The chain employs TRBV30 and TRBJ1-2; D may be TRBD1 (5 bases). The ends were cut back, 3 bases at V and 8 bases at J, with 10 bases in the middle. The CDR3 loop spans 11 amino acids. Germline V CDR1 and CDR2: GTSNPN, SVGIG (reference sequence). The CDR3 reads CAWRRGRGYTF. CDR3 sequence (DNA): TGTGCCTGGAGGCGGGGGAGGGGCTACACCTTC. The full variable domain, its missing parts supplied by reference TRBV30 and TRBJ1-2, is SQTIHQWPATLVQPVGSPLSLECTVEGTSNPNLYWYRQAAGRGLQLLFYSVGIGQISSEVPQNLSASRPQDRQFILSSKKLLLSDSGFYLCAWRRGRGYTFGSGTRLTVV.

The chain has TRBV4-1 and TRBJ1-1; 7 nucleotides align to TRBD1. CDR1 is MGHRA and CDR2 is YSYEKL in the germline V gene. The junction had 8 bases not matched to a gene; V was cut back by 4 bases and J by 6 bases. The CDR3 loop spans 14 amino acids. The CDR3 DNA sequence: TGCGCCAGCAGCCCAACCGACAGGGCCGCTGAAGCTTTCTTT. It encodes CASSPTDRAAEAFF.

Concerning this clone itself: At one end the junction does not follow the germline gene, possibly because of a read error. The V and J genes are TRBV7-9 and TRBJ2-2, with 8 positions matching TRBD2. Germline V gives CDR1 SEHNR, CDR2 FQNEAQ (reference sequence). The length of the CDR3 is 16 residues. CDR3 residues: CSSSLAPGGEHGELFF. In nucleotides, the CDR3 is TGTTCCAGCAGCTTAGCCCCGGGAGGGGAACACGGGGAGCTGTTTTTT.

The chain uses TRBV29-1 and TRBJ2-1; D is undetermined. The V gene's germline CDR1 is SQVTM and CDR2 ANQGSEA. Deletions cut 0 bases from V and 6 bases from J, with 3 bases between. The CDR3 totals 11 residues. The CDR3 nucleotides read TGCAGCGTTGAAGACGTCAATGAGCAGTTCTTC. Its translation: CSVEDVNEQFF.

The V call is TRBV6-5, the J call TRBJ1-6, with 8 bases matching TRBD1. The CDR3 is 15 residues long. Germline loops: CDR1 MNHEY, CDR2 SVGAGI. Trimming cost V 7 bases and J 9 bases; bases outside gene matches: 11. DNA of the CDR3: TGTGCCAGCACTCTAGACCCGGGACAGGTTTCACCCCTCCACTTT. It codes for CASTLDPGQVSPLHF.

This chain uses TRBV30 with TRBJ2-1; maybe TRBD1 (7 bases). This CDR3 is built from 14 residues. Per the germline V gene, CDR1 is GTSNPN and CDR2 is SVGIG (reference sequence). Deletions cut 0 bases from V and 10 bases from J, with 16 bases between. CDR3 in amino acids: CAWSVKGAGREQFF. The DNA of the CDR3 is TGTGCCTGGAGTGTAAAGGGGGCGGGGAGGGAGCAGTTCTTC.

The V and J genes are TRBV29-1 and TRBJ2-5; a possible D gene is TRBD1 (5 bases). The CDR3 has 13 amino acids. CDR1 and CDR2 from the germline V gene are SQVTM and ANQGSEA. V was shortened by 4 bases and J by 5 bases, with 14 bases between the two germline ends. CDR3 in amino acids: CSVGSSKGETQYF. DNA of the CDR3: TGCAGCGTTGGGTCCTCTAAGGGGGAGACCCAGTACTTC. The entire variable domain, with the rest obtained from reference TRBV29-1 and TRBJ2-5, is as follows: SAVISQKPSRDICQRGTSLTIQCQVDSQVTMMFWYRQQPGQSLTLIATANQGSEATYESGFVIDKFPISRPNLTFSTLTVSNMSPEDSSIYLCSVGSSKGETQYFGPGTRLLVL.

The count of this clone is one. The chain carries TRBV28 and TRBJ1-4; 7 nucleotides line up with TRBD1. Germline CDR1 and CDR2: MDHEN and SYDVKM. The V segment lost 4 bases and the J segment 8 bases; nucleotides outside the gene matches: 4. The CDR3 covers 13 residues. CDR3 residues: CASSSDRVEKLFF. DNA of the CDR3: TGTGCCAGCAGTTCCGACAGGGTCGAAAAACTGTTTTTT. Full variable domain (missing parts from reference TRBV28 and TRBJ1-4): DVKVTQSSRYLVKRTGEKVFLECVQDMDHENMFWYRQDPGLGLRLIYFSYDVKMKEKGDIPEGYSVSREKKERFSLILESASTNQTSMYLCASSSDRVEKLFFGSGTQLSVL.

The rearrangement uses TRBV4-2 and TRBJ2-3; D might be TRBD2 (6 bases). There are 17 residues in the CDR3. CDR1 is LGHNA, CDR2 YNFKEQ, per germline. V was clipped by 3 bases and J by 0 bases, with 16 bases between them. CDR3 region: CASSQEGQWSSTDTQYF. The DNA of the CDR3 is TGTGCCAGCAGCCAGGAGGGTCAGTGGTCTAGCACAGATACGCAGTATTTT.

This clone was counted a few times. This chain uses TRBV6-5 with TRBJ1-1, with D possibly TRBD1 on 5 matching bases. The CDR3 runs 14 residues. Germline CDR1 MNHEY, CDR2 SVGAGI. V lost 6 bases, J lost 5 bases, and 16 bases lay in between. CDR3 protein: CASSPVQGWTEAFF. The CDR3 nucleotides read TGTGCCAGCAGCCCCGTGCAGGGTTGGACTGAAGCTTTCTTT.

The V and J genes are TRBV5-6 and TRBJ2-7, with D possibly matching TRBD2 (6 bases). This CDR3 has 16 residues. Deletions cut 0 bases from V and 2 bases from J, with 15 bases between. CDR1 and CDR2 from the germline V gene are SGHDT and YYEEEE. This CDR3 is CASSLESPGVTYEQYF. The CDR3 region has the DNA TGTGCCAGCAGCTTGGAATCTCCGGGGGTTACCTACGAGCAGTACTTC.